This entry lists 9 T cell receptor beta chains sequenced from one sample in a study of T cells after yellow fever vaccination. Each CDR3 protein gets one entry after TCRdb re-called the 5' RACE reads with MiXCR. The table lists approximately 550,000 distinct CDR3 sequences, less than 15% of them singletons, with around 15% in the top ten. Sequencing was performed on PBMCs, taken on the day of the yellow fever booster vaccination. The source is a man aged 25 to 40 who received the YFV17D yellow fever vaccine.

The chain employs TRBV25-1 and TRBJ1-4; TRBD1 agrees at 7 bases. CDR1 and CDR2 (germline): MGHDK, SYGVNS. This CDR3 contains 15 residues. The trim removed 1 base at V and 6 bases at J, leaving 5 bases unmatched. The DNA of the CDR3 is TGTGCCAGCAGTGAATTAAGGGGGCTTGATGAAAAACTGTTTTTT. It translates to CASSELRGLDEKLFF.

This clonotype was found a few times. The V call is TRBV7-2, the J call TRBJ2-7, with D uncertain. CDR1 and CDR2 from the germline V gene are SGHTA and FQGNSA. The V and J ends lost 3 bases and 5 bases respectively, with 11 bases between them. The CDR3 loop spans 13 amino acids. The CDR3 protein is CASSFRVADEQYF. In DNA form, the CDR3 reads TGTGCCAGCAGCTTCCGGGTTGCTGACGAGCAGTACTTC.

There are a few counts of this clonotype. CDR3 nucleotides: TGTGCCAGCAGCCAAATTTCGGGGGTCAAAAACATTCAGTACTTC. It translates to CASSQISGVKNIQYF. This chain links TRBV14 with TRBJ2-4, with a possible D match to TRBD2 (6 bases). This CDR3 spans 15 amino acids. V shed 2 bases and J shed 3 bases, with 11 bases lying between them. Germline V gives CDR1 SGHDN, CDR2 FVKESK.

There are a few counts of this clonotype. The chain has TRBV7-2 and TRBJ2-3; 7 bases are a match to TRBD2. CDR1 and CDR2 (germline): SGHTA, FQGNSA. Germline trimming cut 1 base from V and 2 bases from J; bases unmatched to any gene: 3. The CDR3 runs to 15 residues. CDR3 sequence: CASSLGRGTTDTQYF. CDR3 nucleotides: TGTGCCAGCAGCTTAGGGCGGGGGACCACAGATACGCAGTATTTT.

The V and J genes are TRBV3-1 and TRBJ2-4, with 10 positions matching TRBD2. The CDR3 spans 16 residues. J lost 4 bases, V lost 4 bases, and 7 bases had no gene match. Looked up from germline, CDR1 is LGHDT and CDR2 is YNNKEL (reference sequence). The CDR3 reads CASSRGSGRSKNIQYF. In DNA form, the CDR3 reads TGTGCCAGCAGCCGGGGTAGCGGGAGGTCAAAAAACATTCAGTACTTC.

The CDR3 bases are TGCAGTGCTCCCCGCTTGCAGTCCCAAGAGACCCAGTACTTC. Its protein is CSAPRLQSQETQYF. This chain joins TRBV20-1 and TRBJ2-5, with D uncertain. This CDR3 has 14 amino acids. Germline V gives CDR1 DFQATT, CDR2 SNEGSKA (reference sequence). V shed 5 bases and J shed 1 base, with 14 bases lying between them.

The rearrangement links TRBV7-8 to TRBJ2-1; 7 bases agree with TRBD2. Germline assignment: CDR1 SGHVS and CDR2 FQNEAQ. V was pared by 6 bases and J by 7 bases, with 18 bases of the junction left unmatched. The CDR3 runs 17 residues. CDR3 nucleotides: TGTGCCAGCAGTTTCCCTGGGGGAGGGAGGGCTCTTAATGAGCAGTTCTTC. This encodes CASSFPGGGRALNEQFF.

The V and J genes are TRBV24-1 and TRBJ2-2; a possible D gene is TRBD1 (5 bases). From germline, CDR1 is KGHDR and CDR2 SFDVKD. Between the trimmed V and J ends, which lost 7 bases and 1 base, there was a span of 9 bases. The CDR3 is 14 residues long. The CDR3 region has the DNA TGTGCCACCAGCAGGACATGGAACACCGGGGAGCTGTTTTTT. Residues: CATSRTWNTGELFF.

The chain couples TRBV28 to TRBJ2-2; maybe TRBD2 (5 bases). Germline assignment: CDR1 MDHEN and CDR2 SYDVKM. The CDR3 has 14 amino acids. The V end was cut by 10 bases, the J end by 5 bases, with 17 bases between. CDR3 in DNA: TGTGCCACCCTCCGGGATGAGGGAACCGGGGAGCTGTTTTTT. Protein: CATLRDEGTGELFF.